The next 21 T cell receptor beta chains were all read from a single sample in a study of Graves' ophthalmopathy and Graves' hyperthyroidism (dated by TCRdb to the late 2010s). Instrument used: Illumina HiSeq 2000. For repertoire sequencing, TCR beta CDR3 regions were amplified from RNA transcripts. The first round was an RT-PCR using HTBI primers with the Qiagen OneStep RT-PCR kit, and this first round was followed by a second-round multiplex PCR, then size selection and purification. The public sequencing data were trimmed at Q25 with fastp and processed into clonotypes with MiXCR by TCRdb, which kept only in-frame beta chains. Each entry merges the rows of one CDR3 protein and shows their most common DNA and genes. Counted in this sample were under 350,000 distinct CDR3 sequences; roughly 17% of them appeared once. Together, the top ten hold roughly an eighth of the sample. Sequencing used peripheral blood. These receptor sequences come from an adult man with Graves' ophthalmopathy.

The sample holds many counts of this clonotype. The CDR3 sequence is CASSLGQVRQPQHF. DNA of the CDR3: TGTGCCAGCAGCCTCGGACAGGTCAGACAGCCCCAGCATTTT. The chain is built from TRBV6-2 or TRBV6-3 and TRBJ1-5; TRBD1 aligns across 7 bases. The V gene end was trimmed by 6 bases and the J gene end by 7 bases; junction bases not matched to a gene: 9. Germline CDR1 and CDR2: MNHEY and SVGEGT. The CDR3 runs 14 residues.

This clonotype was counted many times. V and J are TRBV20-1 and TRBJ1-3; maybe TRBD1 (5 bases). The CDR3 extends over 14 amino acids. CDR1 is DFQATT, CDR2 SNEGSKA, per germline (reference sequence). V dropped 3 bases and J dropped 3 bases, with 12 bases sitting between them. The CDR3 DNA follows: TGCAGTGCTAGTCCCGGGGCAGGTGGAAACACCATATATTTT. It is translated as CSASPGAGGNTIYF.

In its sample, this clonotype was seen many times. V and J are TRBV28 and TRBJ2-5; D is possibly TRBD1 (5 bases). Trimming pared 6 bases from V and 4 bases from J, leaving 12 bases between. This CDR3 comprises 13 residues. CDR1 is MDHEN and CDR2 is SYDVKM in the germline V gene. The CDR3 bases are TGTGCCAGCAGGTTCCCCGACAGAGAGACCCAGTACTTC. Protein product: CASRFPDRETQYF.

The rearrangement uses TRBV28 and TRBJ2-5; 7 nucleotides match TRBD2. With 3 bases clipped from V and 0 bases from J, the junction kept 7 bases outside the gene matches. The CDR3 is made up of 16 amino acids. Germline V gives CDR1 MDHEN, CDR2 SYDVKM. CDR3 nucleotides: TGTGCCAGCAGTTTCTCACTAGCGTCAGACCAAGAGACCCAGTACTTC. Its protein is CASSFSLASDQETQYF.

Many counts were recorded for this clonotype. The rearrangement links TRBV20-1 to TRBJ1-2; perhaps TRBD1 as D (6 bases). This CDR3 comprises 12 residues. The germline V and J ends were trimmed by 5 bases and 4 bases, with 11 bases remaining between them. The germline gives CDR1 DFQATT, CDR2 SNEGSKA (reference sequence). The CDR3 sequence is CSARDNLYGYTF. The CDR3 region has the DNA TGCAGTGCTCGGGACAACCTCTATGGCTACACCTTC.

This clonotype appeared many times. J is TRBJ1-2 and V is TRBV5-1; D may be TRBD1 (6 bases). Trimming took off 0 bases at V and 6 bases at J, with 12 bases between the two ends. CDR3 size: 14 residues. Germline-derived CDR1 and CDR2 are SGHRS and YFSETQ. The CDR3 loop reads CASSLVSGEDGYTF. CDR3 DNA: TGCGCCAGCAGCTTGGTATCAGGGGAGGATGGCTACACCTTC.

This clonotype was found many times. The genes are TRBV9 and TRBJ2-7; TRBD1 aligns across 12 bases. V gave up 3 bases and J gave up 7 bases; unmatched junction bases: 8. The CDR3 contains 15 residues. The V gene's germline CDR1 is SGDLS and CDR2 YYNGEE. The CDR3 here is CASSAWDRGPKEQYF. DNA for the CDR3: TGTGCCAGCAGCGCCTGGGACAGGGGGCCGAAGGAGCAGTACTTC.

The table lists this clonotype with many counts. The rearrangement links TRBV19 to TRBJ2-5; unclear D gene. This CDR3 is built from 14 residues. V was shortened by 3 bases and J by 3 bases, with 11 bases between the two germline ends. Germline V gene data show CDR1 as LNHDA and CDR2 as SQIVND (reference sequence). CDR3 nucleotide sequence: TGTGCCAGTAGTATTTCGGATCAGGAAGAGACCCAGTACTTC. Its protein is CASSISDQEETQYF.

This clonotype was picked up many times. The chain uses TRBV28 and TRBJ1-2, with D possibly matching TRBD1 (5 bases). The CDR3 is 13 amino acids. The ends were cut back, 5 bases at V and 2 bases at J, with 9 bases in the middle. CDR1 is MDHEN and CDR2 is SYDVKM in the germline V gene. CDR3 DNA: TGTGCCAGCAGTCTAGACAGAAACTATGGCTACACCTTC. Its translation: CASSLDRNYGYTF.

The chain combines TRBV24-1 with TRBJ2-5; no reliable D call. The CDR3 loop spans 15 amino acids. Trimming shortened V by 0 bases and J by 1 base, and 8 bases separated the two germline ends. The V gene's germline CDR1 is KGHDR and CDR2 SFDVKD. The CDR3 DNA reads TGTGCCACCAGTGATTTGGTCCAGACCCAAGAGACCCAGTACTTC. Amino acid sequence: CATSDLVQTQETQYF.

V usage is TRBV7-8 and J usage is TRBJ2-7, with 7 bases matching TRBD1. Trimming at V came to 1 base and at J to 2 bases, leaving 5 bases not matched to a gene. The germline V gene has CDR1 SGHVS and CDR2 FQNEAQ. The CDR3 spans 15 residues. CDR3 nucleotides: TGTGCCAGCAGCTTAGTAGGACAGGCGCCCTACGAGCAGTACTTC. Translation: CASSLVGQAPYEQYF.

The sample holds many counts of this clonotype. V is TRBV10-3 and J is TRBJ1-5, with a possible D match to TRBD1 (5 bases). The CDR3 contains 13 residues. V lost 6 bases, J lost 1 base, and 7 bases lay in between. The V gene's germline CDR1 is ENHRY and CDR2 SYGVKD. CDR3 loop: CAISRDSNQPQHF. CDR3 nucleotide sequence: TGTGCCATCAGCCGGGACAGCAATCAGCCCCAGCATTTT.

Comment on this clonotype: Its ends do not fully match the called genes, so a read error is possible. The chain couples TRBV12-3 or TRBV12-4 to TRBJ1-4; 7 nucleotides agree with TRBD1. This CDR3 has 17 amino acids. The CDR3 DNA sequence: TGTGCCAGCAGTTTCGGGACAGCCGCGATCGTCAGTGAAAAACTGTTATTT. This codes for CASSFGTAAIVSEKLLF.

This chain connects TRBV12-3 or TRBV12-4 to TRBJ2-7; 10 bases agree with TRBD2. The CDR3 has 15 amino acids. The trim removed 5 bases at V and 3 bases at J, leaving 7 bases unmatched. Here the CDR3 reads CASSPFLAGDYEQYF. The CDR3 nucleotides are TGTGCCAGCAGTCCCTTCCTAGCGGGAGACTACGAGCAGTACTTC.

The chain couples TRBV18 to TRBJ1-5; the D gene is possibly TRBD1 (6 bases). The CDR3 runs to 15 residues. Trimming cost V 6 bases and J 0 bases, with 12 bases left between them. CDR1 and CDR2 from the germline V gene are KGHSH and LQKENI. CDR3 loop: CASSVAGHSNQPQHF. The CDR3 nucleotides are TGTGCCAGCTCCGTGGCGGGACATAGCAATCAGCCCCAGCATTTT.

This clonotype was picked up many times. The rearrangement uses TRBV11-2 and TRBJ2-5; tentative D call: TRBD1 (6 bases). Germline V CDR1 and CDR2: SGHAT, FQNNGV. The CDR3 runs to 15 residues. The V end was cut by 0 bases, the J end by 5 bases, with 13 bases between. In DNA, the CDR3 is TGTGCCAGCAGCTTAGATCAGGGGAGAGGGGAGACCCAGTACTTC. Its protein product is CASSLDQGRGETQYF.

This clonotype was detected many times. The chain is built from TRBV20-1 and TRBJ1-3; D not resolved. The CDR3 contains 13 residues. V gave up 4 bases and J gave up 5 bases, with 12 bases separating them. Germline V gene data show CDR1 as DFQATT and CDR2 as SNEGSKA (reference sequence). Here the CDR3 DNA reads TGCAGTGCTAAAACAGACGCCCGAAACACCATATATTTT. Translating gives CSAKTDARNTIYF.

This chain uses TRBV12-3 or TRBV12-4 with TRBJ1-3; D remains unclear. Deletions cut 0 bases from V and 1 base from J, with 7 bases between. This CDR3 spans 15 amino acids. CDR3 coding DNA: TGTGCCAGCAGTTTAGCAAGGATTTCTGGAAACACCATATATTTT. The encoded protein is CASSLARISGNTIYF.

This clonotype was picked up many times. This chain links TRBV20-1 with TRBJ1-2, with 9 nucleotides matching TRBD1. Losses at the gene ends were 5 bases for V and 8 bases for J; bases not matched to a gene: 15. CDR3 length: 15 residues. Germline loops: CDR1 DFQATT, CDR2 SNEGSKA (reference sequence). For the CDR3, the DNA is TGCAGTGCTGGAAAATTTGAGACAGGGGGTGAGGGCTACACCTTC. Its protein is CSAGKFETGGEGYTF.

This clonotype was found many times. The chain joins TRBV29-1 to TRBJ1-1; TRBD1 matches 7 bases. With 5 bases clipped from V and 1 base from J, the junction kept 7 bases outside the gene matches. From germline, CDR1 is SQVTM and CDR2 ANQGSEA. The CDR3 is 14 residues long. As DNA, the CDR3 is TGCAGCGTTTCGGGACAGCGAGCGAACACTGAAGCTTTCTTT. Its translation is CSVSGQRANTEAFF.

DNA of the CDR3: TGTGCCAGCAGTCTCCCGGGACAGAGAAACATTCAGTACTTC. Its translation is CASSLPGQRNIQYF. The V and J genes are TRBV12-3 or TRBV12-4 and TRBJ2-4; 7 bases fit TRBD1. The CDR3 runs 14 residues. The ends lost 5 bases at V and 6 bases at J; junction bases unmatched: 7.